The clone carrying this T cell receptor beta chain was observed once. CDR1 and CDR2 from the germline V gene are SGHNT and YYREEE (reference sequence). Trimming left V 4 bases short and J 2 bases short, with 16 bases between. The CDR3 is 16 amino acids. The sample belongs to a study of cytomegalovirus exposure and HLA in healthy donors. Clones were read by immunoSEQ multiplex PCR, and TCRdb kept only the in-frame ones, dropping some. Counted here are some 150,000 clones, 88% occurring once; the ten biggest clones make up 2.5% to 3.5%. Sample: PBMCs. The V gene is TRBV5-4, the J gene TRBJ1-3; D unclear. The sequence derives from a man younger than 35 in good health and CMV-seronegative. CDR3: CASSRDAGRTGNTIYF. CDR3 nucleotides: TGTGCCAGCAGCCGCGACGCGGGGAGAACTGGAAACACCATATATTTT.